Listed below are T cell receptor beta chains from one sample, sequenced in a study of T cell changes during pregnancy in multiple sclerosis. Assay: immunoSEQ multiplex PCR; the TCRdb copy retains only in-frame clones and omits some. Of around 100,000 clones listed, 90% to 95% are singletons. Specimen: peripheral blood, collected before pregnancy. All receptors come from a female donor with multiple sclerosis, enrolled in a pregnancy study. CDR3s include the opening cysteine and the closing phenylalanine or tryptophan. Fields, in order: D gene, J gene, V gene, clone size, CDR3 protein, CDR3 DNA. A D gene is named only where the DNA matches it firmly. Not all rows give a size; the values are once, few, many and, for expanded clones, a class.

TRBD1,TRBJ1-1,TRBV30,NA,CAWSNLDRAVGTEAFF,TGTGCCTGGAGTAATCTGGACAGGGCGGTTGGCACTGAAGCTTTCTTT
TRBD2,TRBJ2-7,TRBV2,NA,CASKGLAGTTEQYF,TGTGCCAGCAAAGGGCTAGCGGGGACTACGGAGCAGTACTTC
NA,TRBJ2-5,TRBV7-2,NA,CASSLNRVETQYF,TGTGCCAGCAGCTTAAACAGGGTGGAGACCCAGTACTTC
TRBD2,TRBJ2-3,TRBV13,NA,CASSPDVAGGPTDTQYF,TGTGCCAGCAGCCCAGACGTAGCGGGAGGCCCCACAGATACGCAGTATTTT
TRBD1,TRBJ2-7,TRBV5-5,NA,CASSSPGTANYEQYF,TGTGCCAGCAGTTCCCCCGGGACAGCCAACTACGAGCAGTACTTC
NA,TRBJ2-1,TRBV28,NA,CASTPAGTGEQFF,TGTGCCAGCACCCCCGCCGGCACGGGGGAGCAGTTCTTC
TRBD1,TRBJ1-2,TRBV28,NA,CASSLYATGGRGYTF,TGTGCCAGCAGTCTATATGCAACAGGGGGGCGGGGCTACACCTTC
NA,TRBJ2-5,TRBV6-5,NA,CASSYSEQLETQYF,TGTGCCAGCAGTTACTCGGAACAGCTAGAGACCCAGTACTTC
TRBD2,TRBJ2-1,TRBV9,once,CASSVVPSGYNEQFF,TGTGCCAGCAGCGTAGTTCCTAGCGGATACAATGAGCAGTTCTTC
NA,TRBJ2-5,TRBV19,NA,CASSPGNQETQYF,TGTGCCAGTAGTCCGGGGAATCAAGAGACCCAGTACTTC
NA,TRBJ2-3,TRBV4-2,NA,CASSQYVAPPDTQYF,TGTGCCAGCAGCCAATACGTGGCCCCCCCAGATACGCAGTATTTT
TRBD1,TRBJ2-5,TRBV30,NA,CAWSEQGERETQYF,TGTGCCTGGAGTGAACAGGGGGAGCGAGAGACCCAGTACTTC
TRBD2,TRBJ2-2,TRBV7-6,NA,CASSLSASGNTGELFF,TGTGCCAGCAGCTTGTCCGCTAGCGGGAACACCGGGGAGCTGTTTTTT
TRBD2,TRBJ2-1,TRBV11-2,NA,CASSLGPRGDEQFF,TGTGCCAGCAGCTTAGGTCCCCGGGGGGATGAGCAGTTCTTC
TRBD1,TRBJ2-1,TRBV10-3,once,CAIRTGVRGNEQFF,TGTGCCATCAGGACAGGGGTTAGGGGCAATGAGCAGTTCTTC
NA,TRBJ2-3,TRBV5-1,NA,CASSLGAPNTQYF,TGCGCCAGCAGCTTGGGAGCCCCAAATACGCAGTATTTT
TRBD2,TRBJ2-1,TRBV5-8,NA,CASSLAGTSGFNEQFF,TGTGCCAGCAGCTTGGCCGGGACTAGCGGATTCAATGAGCAGTTCTTC
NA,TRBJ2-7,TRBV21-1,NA,CASSKGGGGRDSRHYEQYF,TGTGCCAGCAGCAAAGGAGGCGGTGGCAGGGACTCTCGTCACTACGAGCAGTACTTC
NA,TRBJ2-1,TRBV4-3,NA,CASSQEKLNEQFF,TGCGCCAGCAGCCAAGAGAAGCTTAATGAGCAGTTCTTC
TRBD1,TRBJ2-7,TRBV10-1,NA,CASSGGQGANYEQYF,TGCGCCAGCAGTGGAGGACAGGGGGCAAACTACGAGCAGTACTTC
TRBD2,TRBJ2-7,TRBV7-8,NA,CASSLVGLAGGRAYEQYF,TGTGCCAGCAGCTTAGTAGGGCTAGCGGGAGGCCGGGCCTACGAGCAGTACTTC
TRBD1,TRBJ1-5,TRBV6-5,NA,CASSNGQGTGPQHF,TGTGCCAGCAGCAACGGACAGGGGACTGGGCCCCAGCATTTT
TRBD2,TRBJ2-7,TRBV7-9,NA,CASSLDLFVGLATYEQYF,TGTGCCAGCAGCTTAGATCTGTTTGTCGGACTAGCGACCTACGAGCAGTACTTC
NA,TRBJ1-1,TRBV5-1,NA,CASSLGQLNPEAFF,TGCGCCAGCAGCTTGGGACAGTTAAACCCTGAAGCTTTCTTT
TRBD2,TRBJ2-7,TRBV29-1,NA,CSVEDRVAGGRGLSYEQYF,TGCAGCGTTGAAGATCGGGTAGCGGGAGGGAGGGGCCTCTCCTACGAGCAGTACTTC
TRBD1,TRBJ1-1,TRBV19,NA,CASSPSQGAGTEAFF,TGTGCCAGTAGTCCGAGTCAGGGGGCTGGTACTGAAGCTTTCTTT
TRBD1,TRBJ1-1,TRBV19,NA,CASSRRTGISAEAFF,TGTGCCAGTAGTCGCCGGACAGGGATTTCTGCTGAAGCTTTCTTT
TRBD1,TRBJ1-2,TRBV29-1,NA,CSASGVQGVNYGYTF,TGCAGCGCCTCTGGCGTACAGGGGGTTAACTATGGCTACACCTTC
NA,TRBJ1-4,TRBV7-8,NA,CASRGQVGKLFF,TGTGCCAGCAGAGGTCAGGTAGGAAAACTGTTTTTT
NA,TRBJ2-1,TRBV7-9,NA,CASSLAQGSEQFF,TGTGCCAGCAGCTTAGCACAGGGTAGTGAGCAGTTCTTC
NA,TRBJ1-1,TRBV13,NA,CASSLFPGGGNTEAFF,TGTGCCAGCAGCTTATTTCCTGGGGGGGGGAACACTGAAGCTTTCTTT
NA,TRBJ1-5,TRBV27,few,CASSPGTYSNQPQHF,TGTGCCAGCAGTCCAGGGACATATTCCAATCAGCCCCAGCATTTT
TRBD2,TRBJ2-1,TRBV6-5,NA,CASRQSGRAFFF,TGTGCCAGCAGGCAAAGCGGGAGGGCCTTCTTCTTC
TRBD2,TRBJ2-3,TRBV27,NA,CASRHLAGASTDTQYF,TGTGCCAGCAGGCATCTAGCGGGAGCTAGCACAGATACGCAGTATTTT
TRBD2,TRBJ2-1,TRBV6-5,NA,CASSYGTSQFQFF,TGTGCCAGCAGTTACGGGACTAGCCAATTTCAGTTCTTC
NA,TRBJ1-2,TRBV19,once,CASRRSGSEGYTF,TGTGCCAGTAGGCGGAGTGGATCAGAAGGCTACACCTTC
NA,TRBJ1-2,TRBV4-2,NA,CATEKGNGYTF,TGTGCCACCGAAAAGGGGAATGGCTACACCTTC
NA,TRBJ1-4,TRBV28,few,CASSAGAVEKLFF,TGTGCCAGCAGTGCGGGGGCCGTCGAAAAACTGTTTTTT
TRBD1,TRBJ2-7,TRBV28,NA,CASSQLGTGTGEQYF,TGTGCCAGCAGTCAATTAGGGACAGGGACCGGCGAGCAGTACTTC
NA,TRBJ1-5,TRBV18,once,CASSLMEGRNQPQHF,TGTGCCAGCTCTCTCATGGAGGGCCGCAATCAGCCCCAGCATTTT
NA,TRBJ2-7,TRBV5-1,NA,CASSFSSGVWDEQYF,TGCGCCAGCAGCTTTTCCTCAGGGGTTTGGGACGAGCAGTACTTC
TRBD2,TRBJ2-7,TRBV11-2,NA,CASRTWGGGTYEQYF,TGTGCCAGCAGGACATGGGGGGGAGGGACTTACGAGCAGTACTTC
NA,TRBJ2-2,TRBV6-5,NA,CASSYSAGANTGELFF,TGTGCCAGCAGTTACTCGGCGGGTGCGAACACCGGGGAGCTGTTTTTT
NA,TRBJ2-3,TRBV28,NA,CASSLWGGGTDTQYF,TGTGCCAGCAGTTTATGGGGGGGAGGCACAGATACGCAGTATTTT
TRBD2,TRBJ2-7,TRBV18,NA,CASSPTGTNSYEQYF,TGTGCCAGCTCACCCACCGGGACTAACTCCTACGAGCAGTACTTC
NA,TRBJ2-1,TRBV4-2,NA,CASSQERLASYNEQFF,TGTGCCAGCAGCCAAGAAAGGCTAGCGTCCTACAATGAGCAGTTCTTC
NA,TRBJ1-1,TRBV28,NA,CASSLQAEAFF,TGTGCCAGCAGTTTACAGGCTGAAGCTTTCTTT
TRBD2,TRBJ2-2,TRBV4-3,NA,CASSQTTPGLAMGGELFF,TGCGCCAGCAGCCAAACTACCCCGGGACTAGCGATGGGCGGGGAGCTGTTTTTT
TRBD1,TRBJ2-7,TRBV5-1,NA,CASSFGTGGWEQYF,TGCGCCAGCAGCTTCGGGACAGGGGGCTGGGAGCAGTACTTC
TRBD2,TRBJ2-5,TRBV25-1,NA,CASSPARLAGVETQYF,TGTGCCAGCAGTCCAGCCAGACTAGCGGGAGTGGAGACCCAGTACTTC
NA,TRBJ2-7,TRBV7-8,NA,CASSQTGAGGTYEQYF,TGTGCCAGCAGCCAGACAGGCGCCGGGGGGACCTACGAGCAGTACTTC
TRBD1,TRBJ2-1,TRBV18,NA,CASSLPGTGPRGEQFF,TGTGCCAGCTCCCTTCCCGGGACAGGTCCAAGAGGGGAGCAGTTCTTC
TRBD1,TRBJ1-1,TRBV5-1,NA,CASSPQGAGTEAFF,TGCGCCAGCAGCCCACAGGGGGCGGGAACTGAAGCTTTCTTT
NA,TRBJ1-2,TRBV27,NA,CASSLGTGPYGYTF,TGTGCCAGCAGTTTAGGTACAGGCCCCTATGGCTACACCTTC
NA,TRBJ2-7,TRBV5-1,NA,CASSLSGFSYEQYF,TGCGCCAGCAGCTTAAGCGGGTTTTCCTACGAGCAGTACTTC
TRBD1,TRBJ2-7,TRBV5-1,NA,CASSFGTGPFYEQYF,TGCGCCAGCAGCTTCGGGACAGGACCTTTCTACGAGCAGTACTTC
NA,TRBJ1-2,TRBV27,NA,CASSLKQRDHYGYTF,TGTGCCAGCAGTTTAAAGCAGCGAGACCACTATGGCTACACCTTC
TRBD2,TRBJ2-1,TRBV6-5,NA,CASRRLAGGLNPFF,TGTGCCAGCAGGCGACTAGCGGGAGGCCTAAATCCGTTCTTC
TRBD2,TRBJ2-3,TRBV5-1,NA,CASSPGTSSTDTQYF,TGCGCCAGCAGCCCGGGGACTAGCAGCACAGATACGCAGTATTTT